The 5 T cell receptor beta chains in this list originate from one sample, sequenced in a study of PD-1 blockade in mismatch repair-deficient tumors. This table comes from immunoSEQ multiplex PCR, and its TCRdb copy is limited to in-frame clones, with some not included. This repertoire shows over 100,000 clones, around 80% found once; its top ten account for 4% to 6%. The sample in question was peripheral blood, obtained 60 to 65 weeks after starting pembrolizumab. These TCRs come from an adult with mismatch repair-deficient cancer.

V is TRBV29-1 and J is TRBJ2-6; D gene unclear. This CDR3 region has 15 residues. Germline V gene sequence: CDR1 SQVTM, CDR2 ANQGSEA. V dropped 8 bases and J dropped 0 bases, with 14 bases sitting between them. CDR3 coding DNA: TGCAGCACGATGACCCTACTCTCTGGGGCCAACGTCCTGACTTTC. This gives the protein CSTMTLLSGANVLTF.

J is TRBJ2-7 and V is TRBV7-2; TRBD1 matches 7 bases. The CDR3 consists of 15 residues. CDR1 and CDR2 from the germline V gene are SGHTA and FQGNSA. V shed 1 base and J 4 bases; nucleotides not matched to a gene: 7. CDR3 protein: CASSLEGRGQYEQYF. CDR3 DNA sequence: TGTGCCAGCAGCTTAGAGGGTCGGGGACAGTACGAGCAGTACTTC.

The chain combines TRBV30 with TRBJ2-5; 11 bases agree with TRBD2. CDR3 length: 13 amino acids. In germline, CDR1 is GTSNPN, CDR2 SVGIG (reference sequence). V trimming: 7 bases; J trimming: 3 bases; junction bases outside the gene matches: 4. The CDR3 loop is CAFLGLAEETQYF. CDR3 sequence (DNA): TGTGCCTTTTTGGGACTAGCGGAAGAGACCCAGTACTTC.

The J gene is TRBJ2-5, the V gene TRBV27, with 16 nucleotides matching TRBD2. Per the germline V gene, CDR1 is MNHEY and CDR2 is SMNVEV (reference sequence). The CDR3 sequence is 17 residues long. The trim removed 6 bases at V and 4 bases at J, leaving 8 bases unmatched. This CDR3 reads CASSRGLAGGMAETQYF. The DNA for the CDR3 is TGTGCCAGCAGCCGGGGACTAGCGGGAGGGATGGCAGAGACCCAGTACTTC.

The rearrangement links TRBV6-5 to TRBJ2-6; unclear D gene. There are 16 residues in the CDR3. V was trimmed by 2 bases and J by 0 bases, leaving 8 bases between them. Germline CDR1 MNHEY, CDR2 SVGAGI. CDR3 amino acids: CASSYNRHSGANVLTF. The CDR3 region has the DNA TGTGCCAGCAGTTACAACAGACACTCTGGGGCCAACGTCCTGACTTTC.